These 20 T cell receptor beta chains originate from one sample sequenced in a study of blood T cells in healthy people across ages. A second PCR of 7 to 11 cycles used a sample-barcoded 5' primer and a J-beta primer mix. TCRdb called the 5' RACE reads again in MiXCR, with one record for every CDR3 protein. The data hold roughly 830,000 distinct CDR3 sequences, with roughly 60% observed a single time. Sample: blood. These receptors all come from a man aged 30 to 39 in good health.

Here the CDR3 reads CASSYSGGWQGGSPLHF. The CDR3 DNA reads as TGTGCCAGCAGTTACTCGGGCGGCTGGCAGGGAGGTTCACCCCTCCACTTT. The gene calls are TRBV6-6 and TRBJ1-6; a weak D match, TRBD1 (5 bases). Germline CDR1 and CDR2: MNHNY and SVGAGI (reference sequence). The CDR3 totals 17 residues. The V end lost 0 bases, the J end lost 9 bases, and 18 bases lay between the germline ends.

The rearrangement joins TRBV7-9 to TRBJ2-4; D might be TRBD1 (6 bases). The germline V and J ends were trimmed by 4 bases and 2 bases, with 9 bases remaining between them. This CDR3 is built from 14 residues. The V gene's germline CDR1 is SEHNR and CDR2 FQNEAQ (reference sequence). In DNA form, the CDR3 reads TGTGCCAGCAGCTCCGGGACAACCAAAAACATTCAGTACTTC. Amino acids: CASSSGTTKNIQYF.

This clonotype was recorded a few times. This chain connects TRBV27 to TRBJ1-2; unclear D gene. Looked up from germline, CDR1 is MNHEY and CDR2 is SMNVEV (reference sequence). The CDR3 consists of 13 residues. The DNA for the CDR3 is TGTGCAAGCGGGGAGCTTTCTAACTATGGCTACACCTTC. It codes for CASGELSNYGYTF.

The chain joins TRBV6-1 to TRBJ2-5; possibly TRBD1 for D (6 bases). Trimming left V 3 bases short and J 11 bases short, with 28 bases between. CDR1 and CDR2 (germline): MNHNS, SASEGT. The CDR3 has 17 residues. CDR3 amino acids: CASSDLYRGAGVVAQYF. CDR3 sequence (DNA): TGTGCCAGCAGTGACCTCTACCGAGGGGCAGGGGTCGTCGCGCAGTACTTC.

The chain uses TRBV9 and TRBJ1-2, with a tentative D call TRBD1 (6 bases). The CDR3 totals 17 residues. Trimming stripped 0 bases from V and 3 bases from J, with 18 bases between. CDR1 is SGDLS, CDR2 YYNGEE, per germline. The CDR3 bases are TGTGCCAGCAGCGTAGGGTCTTGGACAGATCCCTACTATGGCTACACCTTC. It codes for CASSVGSWTDPYYGYTF.

This clonotype has more than one count but fewer than ten. The chain couples TRBV10-3 to TRBJ2-7; TRBD1 matches 7 bases. Germline V gene data show CDR1 as ENHRY and CDR2 as SYGVKD. Germline trimming cut 5 bases from V and 0 bases from J; bases unmatched to any gene: 7. The CDR3 runs to 15 residues. The DNA of the CDR3 is TGTGCCATCAGTCCTTCGGGACAGTCCTCCTACGAGCAGTACTTC. This codes for CAISPSGQSSYEQYF.

In nucleotides, the CDR3 is TGCAGTGCTCGGACTAGCGGGGGGGCTACCGAGCAGTACTTC. It specifies CSARTSGGATEQYF. The chain employs TRBV20-1 and TRBJ2-5, with 15 bases aligning to TRBD2. TRBJ2-7 matches the DNA end more closely, so the J call is doubtful. Germline V gives CDR1 DFQATT, CDR2 SNEGSKA (reference sequence). The CDR3 sequence is 14 residues long.

This clonotype showed up just a few times. The chain employs TRBV6-1 and TRBJ2-6; D is undetermined. V was clipped by 2 bases and J by 4 bases, with 9 bases between them. The CDR3 has 15 amino acids. Looked up from germline, CDR1 is MNHNS and CDR2 is SASEGT. CDR3 region: CASSEIDGGANVLTF. The CDR3 DNA sequence: TGTGCCAGCAGTGAAATCGATGGGGGGGCCAACGTCCTGACTTTC.

V and J are TRBV20-1 and TRBJ2-4, with D perhaps matching TRBD1 (5 bases). The DNA end favors TRBJ2-7, so the J call may be wrong. This CDR3 spans 14 amino acids. The V gene's germline CDR1 is DFQATT and CDR2 SNEGSKA (reference sequence). The DNA for the CDR3 is TGCAGTGCTAGACCAGGGCAGGCCTCCTACGAGCAGTACTTC. Translated, it gives CSARPGQASYEQYF.

The chain recombines TRBV15 with TRBJ2-1; TRBD2 matches 12 bases. This CDR3 has 15 amino acids. Germline loops: CDR1 LNHNV, CDR2 YYDKDF (reference sequence). V shed 6 bases and J 3 bases; nucleotides not matched to a gene: 3. CDR3 DNA: TGTGCCACCAGGAAGACTAGCGGGGGCTACAATGAGCAGTTCTTC. Amino acid sequence: CATRKTSGGYNEQFF.

V usage is TRBV6-5 and J usage is TRBJ1-4; 7 bases match TRBD1. The length of the CDR3 is 15 residues. Trimming cost V 0 bases and J 8 bases; bases outside gene matches: 6. Germline V gives CDR1 MNHEY, CDR2 SVGAGI. The CDR3 reads CASSYSARGPEKLFF. CDR3 in DNA: TGTGCCAGCAGTTACTCTGCGAGGGGGCCCGAAAAACTGTTTTTT.

The chain recombines TRBV6-2 or TRBV6-3 with TRBJ1-1; possible D gene TRBD1, 5 bases. V lost 1 base and J 4 bases, leaving 13 bases between the germline ends. This CDR3 spans 15 amino acids. CDR1 is MNHEY and CDR2 is SVGEGT in the germline V gene. DNA of the CDR3: TGTGCCAGCAGTTACTGGGGACTCCACGCCACTGAAGCTTTCTTT. Protein sequence: CASSYWGLHATEAFF.

This sequence joins TRBV7-2 and TRBJ2-2; D gene ambiguous. CDR1 and CDR2 (germline): SGHTA, FQGNSA. The CDR3 runs to 12 residues. Deletions cut 6 bases from V and 9 bases from J, with 11 bases between. The CDR3 region is CASSPTNRELFF. In nucleotides, the CDR3 is TGTGCCAGCAGTCCAACCAACCGGGAGCTGTTTTTT.

The CDR3 protein is CASSPWPSQETQYF. CDR3 nucleotide sequence: TGTGCCAGCAGCCCGTGGCCTAGTCAAGAGACCCAGTACTTC. This chain uses TRBV7-3 with TRBJ2-5; unclear D gene. Trimming left V 5 bases short and J 2 bases short, with 12 bases between. The CDR3 has 14 amino acids. From germline, CDR1 is SGHTA and CDR2 FQGTGA.

This clonotype came up a few times. The rearrangement joins TRBV7-9 to TRBJ2-7, with TRBD1 matching 8 bases. Unmatched junction bases numbered 13, after V lost 4 bases and J lost 2 bases. The V gene's germline CDR1 is SEHNR and CDR2 FQNEAQ (reference sequence). The CDR3 runs to 17 residues. For the CDR3, the DNA is TGTGCCAGCAGCTCCTCGGACAGGGCCAAAATTACCTACGAGCAGTACTTC. Its protein is CASSSSDRAKITYEQYF.

J is TRBJ2-1 and V is TRBV5-1; D assignment may be TRBD1 or TRBD2 (5 bases each). The germline V gene encodes CDR1 SGHRS and CDR2 YFSETQ. V was cut by 3 bases and J by 7 bases, with 14 bases left in between. This CDR3 region has 14 residues. This CDR3 is CASSSGLGVNEQFF. CDR3 DNA: TGCGCCAGCAGCTCAGGGCTGGGGGTGAATGAGCAGTTCTTC.

V usage is TRBV7-3 and J usage is TRBJ1-1; D remains unclear. This CDR3 is 14 amino acids long. Germline loops: CDR1 SGHTA, CDR2 FQGTGA. V was trimmed by 5 bases and J by 1 base, leaving 11 bases between them. As DNA, the CDR3 is TGTGCCAGCAGCCCCGGACCCTCGAACACTGAAGCTTTCTTT. It is translated as CASSPGPSNTEAFF.

In its sample, this clonotype was seen a few times. V gene TRBV29-1 combines with J gene TRBJ2-7; 7 bases align to TRBD2. V shed 7 bases and J 3 bases; nucleotides not matched to a gene: 12. This CDR3 spans 14 amino acids. CDR1 SQVTM and CDR2 ANQGSEA come from the germline V gene. The CDR3 nucleotides read TGCAGCGCGGGATGGGGGAGGGCTTTCTACGAGCAGTACTTC. Translated, it gives CSAGWGRAFYEQYF.

This clonotype was seen ten or more times. The chain links TRBV12-3 or TRBV12-4 to TRBJ1-2; D is possibly TRBD1 (5 bases). This CDR3 has 12 residues. V was cut by 2 bases and J by 8 bases, with 9 bases left in between. The CDR3 spells CASSLQGEGYTF. The CDR3 DNA sequence: TGTGCCAGCAGTTTACAGGGTGAAGGCTACACCTTC.

This clonotype was found a few times. The chain is built from TRBV5-1 and TRBJ2-3, with D maybe TRBD2 (6 bases). Germline CDR1 is SGHRS and CDR2 is YFSETQ. With 5 bases removed from V and 6 bases from J, the gap between germline ends came to 13 bases. CDR3 length: 13 amino acids. CDR3 amino acids: CASRGRRSDTQYF. The CDR3, as DNA: TGCGCCAGCAGGGGGAGGCGGTCGGATACGCAGTATTTT. Together with reference TRBV5-1 and TRBJ2-3, the CDR3 gives the full variable domain: KAGVTQTPRYLIKTRGQQVTLSCSPISGHRSVSWYQQTPGQGLQFLFEYFSETQRNKGNFPGRFSGRQFSNSRSEMNVSTLELGDSALYLCASRGRRSDTQYFGPGTRLTVL.